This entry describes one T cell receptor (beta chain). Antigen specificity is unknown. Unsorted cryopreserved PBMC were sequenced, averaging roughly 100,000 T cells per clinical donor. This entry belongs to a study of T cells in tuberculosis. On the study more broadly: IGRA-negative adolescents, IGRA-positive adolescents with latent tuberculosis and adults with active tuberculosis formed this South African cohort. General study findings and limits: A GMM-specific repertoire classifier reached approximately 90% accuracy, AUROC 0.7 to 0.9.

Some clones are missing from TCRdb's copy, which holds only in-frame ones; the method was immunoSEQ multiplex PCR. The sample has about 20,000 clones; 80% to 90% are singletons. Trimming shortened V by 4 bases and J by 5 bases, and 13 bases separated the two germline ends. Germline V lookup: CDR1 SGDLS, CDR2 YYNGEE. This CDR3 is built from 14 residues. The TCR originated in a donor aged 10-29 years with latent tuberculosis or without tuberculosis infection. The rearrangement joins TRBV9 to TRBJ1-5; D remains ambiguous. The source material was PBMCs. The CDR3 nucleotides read TGTGCCAGCAGCACCCCCGGGATTGATCAGCCCCAGCATTTT. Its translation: CASSTPGIDQPQHF.